The clone carrying this T cell receptor beta chain has a count of ten or more. The sample belongs to a study of response to subunit inactivated influenza vaccine. One entry per CDR3 protein, called by TCRdb with MiXCR from the RT-PCR reads. The sample contains under 800,000 distinct CDR3 sequences, about 14% of which appear only once. Sequencing was performed on PBMCs from blood, taken 14 days before vaccination. The TCR was taken from a man over 45 who received an inactivated influenza vaccine.

CDR3 residues: CASSSDRAYGYTF. CDR3 coding DNA: TGTGCCAGCAGTTCGGACCGCGCCTATGGCTACACCTTC. The chain has TRBV6-5 and TRBJ1-2, with no clear D. CDR1 is MNHEY, CDR2 SVGAGI, per germline. This CDR3 has 13 amino acids. Trimming stripped 4 bases from V and 4 bases from J, with 10 bases between.